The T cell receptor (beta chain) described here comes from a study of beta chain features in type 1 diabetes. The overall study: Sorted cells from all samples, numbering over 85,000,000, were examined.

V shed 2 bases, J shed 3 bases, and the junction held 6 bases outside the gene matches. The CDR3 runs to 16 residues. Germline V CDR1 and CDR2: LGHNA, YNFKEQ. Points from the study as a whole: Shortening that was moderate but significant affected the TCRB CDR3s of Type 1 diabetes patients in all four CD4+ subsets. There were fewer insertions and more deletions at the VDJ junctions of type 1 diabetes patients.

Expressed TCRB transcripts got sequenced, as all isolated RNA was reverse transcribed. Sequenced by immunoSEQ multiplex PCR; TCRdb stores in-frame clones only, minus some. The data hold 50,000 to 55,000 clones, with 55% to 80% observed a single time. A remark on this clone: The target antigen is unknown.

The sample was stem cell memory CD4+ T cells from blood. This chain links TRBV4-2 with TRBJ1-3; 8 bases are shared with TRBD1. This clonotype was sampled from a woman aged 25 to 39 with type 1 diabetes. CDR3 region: CASSQILTGDGNTIYF. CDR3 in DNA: TGTGCCAGCAGCCAAATTCTGACAGGGGATGGAAACACCATATATTTT.